What follows describes a single T cell receptor beta chain. What it binds is unknown. The record originates from a study of cytomegalovirus exposure and HLA in healthy donors. Primers included in the PCR were 60 Vbeta and 13 Jbeta primers. Only in-frame clones appear in the TCRdb table, and some are missing; sequencing was by immunoSEQ multiplex PCR. Of about 140,000 clones listed, 61% are singletons. Study-wide results and limits: A link between a missense DCLRE1C variant and TCR beta V- and J-gene trimming emerged from a later analysis. Accurate predictions that matched the HLA-A and HLA-B alleles of most subjects were reportedly made from TCR beta sequences.

This CDR3 has 9 amino acids. V was trimmed by 8 bases and J by 11 bases, leaving 9 bases between them. Looked up from germline, CDR1 is MDHEN and CDR2 is SYDVKM. Sequences were obtained from PBMCs. The TCR was taken from a male donor in good health and CMV-seronegative. The chain has TRBV28 and TRBJ1-1; D is undetermined. For the CDR3, the DNA is TGTGCCAGCGGGAGGGCGGCTTTCTTT. It translates to CASGRAAFF.